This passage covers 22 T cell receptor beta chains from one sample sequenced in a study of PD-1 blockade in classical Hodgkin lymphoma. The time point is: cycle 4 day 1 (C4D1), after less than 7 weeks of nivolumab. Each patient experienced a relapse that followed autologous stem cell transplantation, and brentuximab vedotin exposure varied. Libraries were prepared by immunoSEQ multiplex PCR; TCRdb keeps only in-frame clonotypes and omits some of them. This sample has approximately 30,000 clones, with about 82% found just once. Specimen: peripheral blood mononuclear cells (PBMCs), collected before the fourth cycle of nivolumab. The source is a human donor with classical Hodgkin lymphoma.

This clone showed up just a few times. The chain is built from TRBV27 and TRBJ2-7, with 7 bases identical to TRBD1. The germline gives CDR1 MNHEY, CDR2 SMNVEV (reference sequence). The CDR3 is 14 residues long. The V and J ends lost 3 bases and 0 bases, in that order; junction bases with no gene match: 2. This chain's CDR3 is CASSFGDSSYEQYF. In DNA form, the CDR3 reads TGTGCCAGCAGTTTCGGGGACAGCTCCTACGAGCAGTACTTC.

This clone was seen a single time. CDR3 nucleotides: TGCGCCAGCAGCCCGGTGGCAGGGAAGGCCGGGGAGCTGTTTTTT. It is translated as CASSPVAGKAGELFF. V usage is TRBV5-1 and J usage is TRBJ2-2; D is perhaps TRBD1 (5 bases). CDR3 length equals 15 residues. Germline V lookup: CDR1 SGHRS, CDR2 YFSETQ. Deletions cut 4 bases from V and 6 bases from J, with 16 bases between.

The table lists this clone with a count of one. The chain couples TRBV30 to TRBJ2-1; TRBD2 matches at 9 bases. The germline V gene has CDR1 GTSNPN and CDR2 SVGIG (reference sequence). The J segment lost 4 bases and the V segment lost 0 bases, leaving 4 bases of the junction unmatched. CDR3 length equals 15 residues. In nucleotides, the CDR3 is TGTGCCTGGAGTGTCTTGGCGGGGGGGTACAATGAGCAGTTCTTC. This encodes CAWSVLAGGYNEQFF.

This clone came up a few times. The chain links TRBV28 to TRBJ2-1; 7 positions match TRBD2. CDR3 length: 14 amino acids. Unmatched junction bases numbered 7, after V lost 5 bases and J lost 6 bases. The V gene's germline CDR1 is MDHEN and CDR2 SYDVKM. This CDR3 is CASSVPSSGNEQFF. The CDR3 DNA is TGTGCCAGCAGTGTACCATCTAGCGGCAATGAGCAGTTCTTC.

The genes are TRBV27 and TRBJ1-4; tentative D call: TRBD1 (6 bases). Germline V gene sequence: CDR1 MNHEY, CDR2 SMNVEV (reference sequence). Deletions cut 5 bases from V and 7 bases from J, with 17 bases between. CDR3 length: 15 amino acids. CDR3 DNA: TGTGCCAGCAGTATACACCAGGGGATCGGTGAAAAACTGTTTTTT. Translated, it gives CASSIHQGIGEKLFF. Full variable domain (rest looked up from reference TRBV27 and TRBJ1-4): EAQVTQNPRYLITVTGKKLTVTCSQNMNHEYMSWYRQDPGLGLRQIYYSMNVEVTDKGDVPEGYKVSRKEKRNFPLILESPSPNQTSLYFCASSIHQGIGEKLFFGSGTQLSVL.

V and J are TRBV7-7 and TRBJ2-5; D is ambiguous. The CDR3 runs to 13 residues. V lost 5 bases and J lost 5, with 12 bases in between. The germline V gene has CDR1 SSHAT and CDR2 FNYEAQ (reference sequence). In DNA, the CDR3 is TGTGCCAGCAGCCCTTCGAGGTTTGAGACCCAGTACTTC. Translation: CASSPSRFETQYF.

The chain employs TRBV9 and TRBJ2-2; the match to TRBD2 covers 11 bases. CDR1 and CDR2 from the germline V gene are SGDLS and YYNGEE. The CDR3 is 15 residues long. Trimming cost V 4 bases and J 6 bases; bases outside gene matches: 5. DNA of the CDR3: TGTGCCAGCAGCATCTCGGGACTAGCGGCCGGGGAGCTGTTTTTT. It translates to CASSISGLAAGELFF.

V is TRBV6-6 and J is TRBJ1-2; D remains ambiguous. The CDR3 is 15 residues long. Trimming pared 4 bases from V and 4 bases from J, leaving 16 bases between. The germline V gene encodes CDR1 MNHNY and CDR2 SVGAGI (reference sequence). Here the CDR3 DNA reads TGTGCCAGCAGTTCCAAGACGGGCTTGGGCTATGGCTACACCTTC. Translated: CASSSKTGLGYGYTF.

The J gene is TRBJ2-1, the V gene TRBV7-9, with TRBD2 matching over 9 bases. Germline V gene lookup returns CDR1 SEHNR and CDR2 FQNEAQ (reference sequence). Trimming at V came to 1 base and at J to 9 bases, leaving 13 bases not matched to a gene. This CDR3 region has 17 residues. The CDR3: CASSLGGTLAGSREQFF. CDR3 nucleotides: TGTGCCAGCAGCTTAGGAGGGACTCTAGCGGGATCCCGTGAGCAGTTCTTC.

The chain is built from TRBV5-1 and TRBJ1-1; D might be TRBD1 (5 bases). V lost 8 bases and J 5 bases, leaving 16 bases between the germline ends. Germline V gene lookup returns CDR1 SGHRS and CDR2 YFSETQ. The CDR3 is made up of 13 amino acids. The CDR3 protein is CASSRGVGTEAFF. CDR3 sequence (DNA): TGCGCCAGTAGTAGAGGGGTTGGGACTGAAGCTTTCTTT.

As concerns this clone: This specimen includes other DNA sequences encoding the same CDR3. The CDR3 nucleotides are TGTGCCACCCAGACTAGCGGAAGACTGAGCGAGCAGTACTTC. Amino acid sequence: CATQTSGRLSEQYF. The chain combines TRBV6-1 with TRBJ2-7; the match to TRBD2 covers 9 bases. V dropped 10 bases and J dropped 6; count of bases not matched to a gene: 13. Germline values: CDR1 MNHNS, CDR2 SASEGT. This CDR3 is built from 14 residues.

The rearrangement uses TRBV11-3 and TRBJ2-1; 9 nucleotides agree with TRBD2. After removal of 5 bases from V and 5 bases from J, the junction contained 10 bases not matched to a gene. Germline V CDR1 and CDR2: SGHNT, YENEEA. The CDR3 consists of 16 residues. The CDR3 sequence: CASSNDLASGNNEQFF. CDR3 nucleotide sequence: TGTGCCAGCAGCAATGACTTGGCTAGCGGGAACAATGAGCAGTTCTTC.

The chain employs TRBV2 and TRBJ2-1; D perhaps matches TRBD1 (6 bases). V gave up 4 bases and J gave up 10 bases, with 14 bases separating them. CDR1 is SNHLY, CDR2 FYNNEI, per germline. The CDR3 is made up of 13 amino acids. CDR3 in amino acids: CASSVVRGGEQFF. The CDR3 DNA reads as TGTGCCAGCAGTGTGGTCAGGGGTGGGGAGCAGTTCTTC. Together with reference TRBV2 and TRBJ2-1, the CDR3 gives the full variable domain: EPEVTQTPSHQVTQMGQEVILRCVPISNHLYFYWYRQILGQKVEFLVSFYNNEISEKSEIFDDQFSVERPDGSNFTLKIRSTKLEDSAMYFCASSVVRGGEQFFGPGTRLTVL.

This CDR3 reads CASSSGTGNEKLFF. The CDR3 coding sequence is TGCGCCAGCAGCTCGGGGACAGGGAATGAAAAACTGTTTTTT. The chain combines TRBV5-1 with TRBJ1-4; TRBD1 matches 9 bases. From germline, CDR1 is SGHRS and CDR2 YFSETQ. V lost 3 bases, J lost 5 bases, and 2 bases stayed unmatched. The CDR3 sequence is 14 residues long.

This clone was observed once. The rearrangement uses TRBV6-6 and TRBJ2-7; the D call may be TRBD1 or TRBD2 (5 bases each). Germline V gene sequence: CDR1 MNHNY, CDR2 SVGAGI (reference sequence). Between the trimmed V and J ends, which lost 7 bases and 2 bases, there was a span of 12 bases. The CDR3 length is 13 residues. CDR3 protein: CASNSGTPYEQYF. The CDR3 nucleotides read TGTGCCAGCAATTCCGGGACCCCCTACGAGCAGTACTTC.

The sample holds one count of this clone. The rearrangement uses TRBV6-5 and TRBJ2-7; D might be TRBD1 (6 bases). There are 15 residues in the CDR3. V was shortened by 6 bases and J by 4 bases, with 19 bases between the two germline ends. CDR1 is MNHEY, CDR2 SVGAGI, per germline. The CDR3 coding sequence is TGTGCCAGCAGCGGCTGGGACACCCTTTCGTACGAGCAGTACTTC. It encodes CASSGWDTLSYEQYF.

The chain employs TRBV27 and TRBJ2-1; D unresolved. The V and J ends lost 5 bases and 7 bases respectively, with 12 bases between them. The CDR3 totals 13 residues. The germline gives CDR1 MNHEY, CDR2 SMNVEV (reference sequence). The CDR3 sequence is CASSRTAVNEQFF. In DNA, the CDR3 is TGTGCCAGCAGTCGGACGGCCGTTAATGAGCAGTTCTTC.

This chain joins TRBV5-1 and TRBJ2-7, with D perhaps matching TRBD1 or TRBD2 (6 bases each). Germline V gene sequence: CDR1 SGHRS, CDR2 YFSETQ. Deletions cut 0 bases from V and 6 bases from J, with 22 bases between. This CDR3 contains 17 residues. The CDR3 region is CASSLANLVGEGGEQYF. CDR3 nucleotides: TGCGCCAGCAGCTTGGCCAACTTGGTGGGCGAGGGGGGCGAGCAGTACTTC.

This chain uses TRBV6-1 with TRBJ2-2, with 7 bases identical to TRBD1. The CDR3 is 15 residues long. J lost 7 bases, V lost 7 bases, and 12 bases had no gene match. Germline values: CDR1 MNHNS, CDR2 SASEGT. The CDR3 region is CASMRGQGRGGELFF. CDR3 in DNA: TGTGCCAGCATGAGGGGGCAGGGCCGTGGCGGGGAGCTGTTTTTT.

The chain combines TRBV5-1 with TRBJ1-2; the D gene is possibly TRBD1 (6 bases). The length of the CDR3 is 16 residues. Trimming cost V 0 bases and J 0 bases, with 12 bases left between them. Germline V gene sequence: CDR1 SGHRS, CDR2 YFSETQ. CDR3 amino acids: CASSLGQGRANYGYTF. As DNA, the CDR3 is TGCGCCAGCAGCTTGGGTCAGGGGAGAGCTAACTATGGCTACACCTTC.

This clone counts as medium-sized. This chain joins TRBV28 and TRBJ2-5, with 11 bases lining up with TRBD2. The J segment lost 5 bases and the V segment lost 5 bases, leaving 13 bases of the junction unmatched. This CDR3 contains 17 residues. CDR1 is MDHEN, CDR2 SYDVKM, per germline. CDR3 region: CASSLTSGSLGRETQYF. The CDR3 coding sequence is TGTGCCAGCAGTCTCACTAGCGGGAGCCTGGGACGGGAGACCCAGTACTTC.

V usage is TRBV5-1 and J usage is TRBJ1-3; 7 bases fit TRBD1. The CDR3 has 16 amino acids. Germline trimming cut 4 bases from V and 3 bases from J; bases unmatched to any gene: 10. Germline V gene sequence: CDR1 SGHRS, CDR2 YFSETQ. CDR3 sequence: CASSLWTGPVGNTIYF. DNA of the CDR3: TGCGCCAGCAGCCTCTGGACAGGACCTGTTGGAAACACCATATATTTT.